Listed below are T cell receptor beta chains from one sample, sequenced in a study of shared clonotypes between healthy human individuals. Method: immunoSEQ multiplex PCR; TCRdb's copy keeps in-frame clones and lacks some. In the table there are about 120,000 clones, 68% of which are singletons. Sequenced: memory CD8+ T cells sorted from blood. The receptors originated from a woman in her 30s in good health. Both conserved end residues are trimmed from each CDR3. A D gene is named only where the DNA matches it firmly.

d_gene	v_gene	CDR3aa
.	TRBV28	ASMRVRQPQH
.	TRBV18	ASSPTDSNQPQH
.	TRBV27	ASSGIKGTEAF
.	TRBV13	ASSSPERPYEQY
TRBD2	TRBV9	ASSVASGRALETQY
.	TRBV19	ASTSLLTDTGELF
.	TRBV5-6	ASSYLGGADEQY
.	TRBV4-2	ASSPDSFNYGYT
.	TRBV29-1	SADWYNEQF
TRBD1	TRBV28	ASSSIVVGQGREKLF
.	TRBV28	ASSLTRNQPQH
TRBD2	TRBV25-1	DGRGFSRGAV
TRBD1	TRBV11-1	ASSSGDSTYEQY
.	TRBV29-1	SVGERRDGYT
.	TRBV5-5	ASSSLRTENVYGYT
.	TRBV5-1	ASSRAKDREYEQY